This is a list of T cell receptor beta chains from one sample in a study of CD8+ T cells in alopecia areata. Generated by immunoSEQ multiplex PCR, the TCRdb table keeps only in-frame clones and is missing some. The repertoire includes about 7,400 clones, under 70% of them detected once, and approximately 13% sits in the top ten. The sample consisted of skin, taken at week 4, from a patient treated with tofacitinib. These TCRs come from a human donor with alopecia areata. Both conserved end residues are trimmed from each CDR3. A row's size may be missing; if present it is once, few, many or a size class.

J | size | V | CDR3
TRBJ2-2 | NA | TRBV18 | ASSPPTRTASAGELF
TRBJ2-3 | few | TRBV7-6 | ASSLSPTPGPRSADTQY
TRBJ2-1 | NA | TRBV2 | ASYWEAPNNEQF
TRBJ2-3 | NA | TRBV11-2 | ASSLAGGPDTQY
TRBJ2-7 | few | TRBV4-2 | ASSQEVSRSGPGGTVYEQY
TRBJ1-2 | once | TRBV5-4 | ASSYQGGLPIGYT
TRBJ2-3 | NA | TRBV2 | ASSDPRTQY
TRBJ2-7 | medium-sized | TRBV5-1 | ASSDGTGRYEQY
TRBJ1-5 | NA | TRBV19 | ASRTRSGQGAINQPQH
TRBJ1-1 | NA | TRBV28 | ASSLTGRQGAMNTEAF
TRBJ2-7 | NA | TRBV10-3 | AISAQREWYEQY
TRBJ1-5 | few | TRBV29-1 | SVRIGESNQPQH
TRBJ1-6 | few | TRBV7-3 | ASSFTGDSPLH
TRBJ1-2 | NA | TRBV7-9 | ASSRPNLYGYT
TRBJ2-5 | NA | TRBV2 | ASSATGTSGGAMY
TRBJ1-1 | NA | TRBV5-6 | ASSLRTTEAF
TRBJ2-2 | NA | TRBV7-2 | ASSLVRFELAFGELF
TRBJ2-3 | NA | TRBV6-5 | ASSYSAGGADTQY
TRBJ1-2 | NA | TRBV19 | ASSLDRGYGYT
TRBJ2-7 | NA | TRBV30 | AWSVRGTGKSYEQY
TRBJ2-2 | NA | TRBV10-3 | AIRAGTDTGELF
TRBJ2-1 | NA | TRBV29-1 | SVEVPGGTPSSYNEQF
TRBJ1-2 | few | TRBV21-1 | ASSKDEGDSTSGYT
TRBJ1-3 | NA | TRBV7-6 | ASSLRLGRSGNTIY
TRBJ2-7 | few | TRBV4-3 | ASSQDLRAKEQY
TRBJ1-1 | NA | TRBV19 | ATGQGRNTEAF
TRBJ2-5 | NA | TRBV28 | ASNIAGDKQETQY
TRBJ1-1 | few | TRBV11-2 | ASRPLTGRTEAF
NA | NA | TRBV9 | ASSDGRRGYEQY
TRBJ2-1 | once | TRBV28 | ASRLAGDNEQF
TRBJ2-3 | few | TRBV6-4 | ASSGGGATDTQY
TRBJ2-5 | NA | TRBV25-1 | ASRRPDWTETQY
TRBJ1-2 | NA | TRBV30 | AWIAGQGLSNYGYT
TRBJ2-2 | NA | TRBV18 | ASSRDFLTGELF
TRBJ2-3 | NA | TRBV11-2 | ASSLVTRYSHTQY
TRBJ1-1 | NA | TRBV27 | ASSLSSGFYTEAF
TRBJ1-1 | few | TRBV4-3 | ASSLAGRNTEAF
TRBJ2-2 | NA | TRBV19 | ASSMREWANTGELF
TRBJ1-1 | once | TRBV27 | ASRNSRTANTEAF
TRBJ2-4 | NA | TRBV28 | ASSGTGDGIQY
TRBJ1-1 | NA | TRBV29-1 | SVQNQIEAF
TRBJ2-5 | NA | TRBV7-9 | ASSLWGGQETQY
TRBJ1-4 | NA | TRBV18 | ASSRNGGNEKLF
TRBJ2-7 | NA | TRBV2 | ASTNQGGHEQY
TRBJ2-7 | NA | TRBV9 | ASSVSPETYEQY
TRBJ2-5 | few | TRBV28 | ASSLWTSGEASETQY
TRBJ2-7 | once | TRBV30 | AWSRGGYEQY
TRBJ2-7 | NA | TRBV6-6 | ASSYTQGTGRNEQY
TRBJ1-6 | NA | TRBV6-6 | ASGGGEPNSPLH
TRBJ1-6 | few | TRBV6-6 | ASSYAGTLH
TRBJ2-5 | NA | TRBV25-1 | ASSPPLAGEETQY
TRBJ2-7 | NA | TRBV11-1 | ASSTLGEQY